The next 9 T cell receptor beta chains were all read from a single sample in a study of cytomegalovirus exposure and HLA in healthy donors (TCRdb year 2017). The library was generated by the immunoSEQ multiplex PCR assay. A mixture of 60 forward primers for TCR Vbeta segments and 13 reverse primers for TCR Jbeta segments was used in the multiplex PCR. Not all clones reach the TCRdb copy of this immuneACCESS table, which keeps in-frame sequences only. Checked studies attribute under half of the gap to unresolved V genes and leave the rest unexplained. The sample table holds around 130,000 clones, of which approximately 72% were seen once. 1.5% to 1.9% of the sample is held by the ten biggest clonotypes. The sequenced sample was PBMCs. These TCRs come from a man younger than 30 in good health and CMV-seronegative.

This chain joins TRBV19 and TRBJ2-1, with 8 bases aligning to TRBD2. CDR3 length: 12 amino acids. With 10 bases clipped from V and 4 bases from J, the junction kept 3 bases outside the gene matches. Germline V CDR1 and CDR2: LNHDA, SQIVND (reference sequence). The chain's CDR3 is CATGRAYNEQFF. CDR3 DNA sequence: TGTGCCACCGGGAGGGCGTACAATGAGCAGTTCTTC. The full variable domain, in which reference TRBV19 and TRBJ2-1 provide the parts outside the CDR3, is DGGITQSPKYLFRKEGQNVTLSCEQNLNHDAMYWYRQDPGQGLRLIYYSQIVNDFQKGDIAEGYSVSREKKESFPLTVTSAQKNPTAFYLCATGRAYNEQFFGPGTRLTVL.

The CDR3 loop reads CASSLDGQGSEQFF. The DNA for the CDR3 is TGTGCCAGCAGCTTAGACGGACAGGGAAGCGAGCAGTTCTTC. The chain uses TRBV11-3 and TRBJ2-1, with TRBD1 matching 8 bases. With 0 bases clipped from V and 10 bases from J, the junction kept 5 bases outside the gene matches. Germline CDR1 SGHNT, CDR2 YENEEA. The CDR3 is 14 amino acids.

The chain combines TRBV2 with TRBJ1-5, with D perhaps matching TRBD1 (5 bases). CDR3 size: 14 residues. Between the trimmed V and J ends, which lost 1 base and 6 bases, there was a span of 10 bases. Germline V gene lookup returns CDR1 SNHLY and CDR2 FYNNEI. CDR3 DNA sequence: TGTGCCAGCAGTGAAGGAACAGGTTTTCAGCCCCAGCATTTT. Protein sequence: CASSEGTGFQPQHF.

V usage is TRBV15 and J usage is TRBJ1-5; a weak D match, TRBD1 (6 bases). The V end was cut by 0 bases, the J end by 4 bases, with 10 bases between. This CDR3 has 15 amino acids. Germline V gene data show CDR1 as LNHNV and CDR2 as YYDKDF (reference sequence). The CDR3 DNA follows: TGTGCCACCAGCAGAGATGACAGGACAAATCAGCCCCAGCATTTT. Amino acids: CATSRDDRTNQPQHF.

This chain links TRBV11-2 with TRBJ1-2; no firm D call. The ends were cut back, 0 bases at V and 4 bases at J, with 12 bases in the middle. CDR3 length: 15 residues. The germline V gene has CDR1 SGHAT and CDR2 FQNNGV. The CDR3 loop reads CASSLEGGGSYGYTF. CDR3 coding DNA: TGTGCCAGCAGCTTAGAGGGCGGCGGGAGCTATGGCTACACCTTC.

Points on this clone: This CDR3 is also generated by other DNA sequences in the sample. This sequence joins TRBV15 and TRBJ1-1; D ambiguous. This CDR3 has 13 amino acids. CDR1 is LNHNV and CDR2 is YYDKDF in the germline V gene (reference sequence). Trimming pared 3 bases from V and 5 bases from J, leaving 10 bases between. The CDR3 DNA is TGTGCCACCAGCAGTGTTGGAGGGACTGAAGCTTTCTTT. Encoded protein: CATSSVGGTEAFF.

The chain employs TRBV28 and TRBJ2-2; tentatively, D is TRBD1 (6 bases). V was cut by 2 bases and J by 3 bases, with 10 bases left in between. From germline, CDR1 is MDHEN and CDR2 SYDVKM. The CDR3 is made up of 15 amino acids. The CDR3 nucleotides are TGTGCCAGCAGTTTAGGGGGCCGTTACACCGGGGAGCTGTTTTTT. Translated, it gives CASSLGGRYTGELFF.

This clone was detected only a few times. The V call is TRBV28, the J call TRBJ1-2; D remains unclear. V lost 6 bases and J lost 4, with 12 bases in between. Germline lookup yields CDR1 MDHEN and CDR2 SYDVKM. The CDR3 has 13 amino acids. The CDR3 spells CASSEPGSYGYTF. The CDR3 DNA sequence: TGTGCCAGCAGCGAACCGGGTAGCTATGGCTACACCTTC.

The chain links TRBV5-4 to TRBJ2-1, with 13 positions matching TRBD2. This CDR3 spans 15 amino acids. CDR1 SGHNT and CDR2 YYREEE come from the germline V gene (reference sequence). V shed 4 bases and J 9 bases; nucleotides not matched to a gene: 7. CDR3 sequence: CASSKGLAGEAEQFF. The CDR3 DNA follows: TGTGCCAGCAGCAAAGGACTAGCGGGAGAGGCTGAGCAGTTCTTC.